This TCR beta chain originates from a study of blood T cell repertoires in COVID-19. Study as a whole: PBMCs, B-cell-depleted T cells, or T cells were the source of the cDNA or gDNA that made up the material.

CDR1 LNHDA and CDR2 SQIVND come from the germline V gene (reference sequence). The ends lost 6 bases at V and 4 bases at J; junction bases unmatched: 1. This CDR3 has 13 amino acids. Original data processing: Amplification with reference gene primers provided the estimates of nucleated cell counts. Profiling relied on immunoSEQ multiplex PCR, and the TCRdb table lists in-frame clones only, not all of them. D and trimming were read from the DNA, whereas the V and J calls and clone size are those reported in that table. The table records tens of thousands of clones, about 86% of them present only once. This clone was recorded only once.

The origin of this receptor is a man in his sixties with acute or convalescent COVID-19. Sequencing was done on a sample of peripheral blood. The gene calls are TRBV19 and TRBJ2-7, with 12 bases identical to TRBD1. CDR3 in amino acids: CASRGQGAYEQYF. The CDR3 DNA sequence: TGTGCCAGTAGGGGACAGGGGGCTTACGAGCAGTACTTC.